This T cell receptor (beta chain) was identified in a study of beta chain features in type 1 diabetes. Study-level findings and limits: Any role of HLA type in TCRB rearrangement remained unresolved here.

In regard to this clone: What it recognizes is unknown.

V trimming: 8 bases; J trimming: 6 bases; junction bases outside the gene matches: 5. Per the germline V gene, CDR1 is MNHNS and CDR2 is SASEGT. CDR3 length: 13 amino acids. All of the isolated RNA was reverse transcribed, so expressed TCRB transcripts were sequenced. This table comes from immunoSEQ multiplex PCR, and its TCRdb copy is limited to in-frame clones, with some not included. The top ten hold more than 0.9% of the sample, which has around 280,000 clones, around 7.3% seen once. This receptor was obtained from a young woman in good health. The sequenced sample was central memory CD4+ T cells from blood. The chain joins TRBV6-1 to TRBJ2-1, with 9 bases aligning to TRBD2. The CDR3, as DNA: TGTGCCAGCCAGCGCGGGGGGGCCAATGAGCAGTTCTTC. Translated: CASQRGGANEQFF.